The T cell receptor (beta chain) under discussion was sequenced for a study of spatial heterogeneity in lung cancer. Every individual TCR cDNA molecule carried its own unique molecular identifier, which allowed correction of PCR and sequencing errors. MiXCR, run by TCRdb on the 5' RACE reads, gives a single entry per CDR3 protein. Of approximately 20,000 distinct CDR3 sequences listed, about 10% are singletons. The germline gives CDR1 KGHSH, CDR2 LQKENI. The CDR3 is made up of 14 amino acids. V lost 1 base, J lost 2 bases, and 2 bases stayed unmatched. This clonotype was detected only a few times. Indicated time point: blood at routine non-recurrence follow-up after resection. Extraction of whole RNA from tumor, nontumor lung or frozen PBMC preceded unsorted sequencing.

This sequence was found in a male donor with early-stage non-small cell lung cancer. This chain uses TRBV18 with TRBJ2-7; 7 nucleotides line up with TRBD1. The sample in question was PBMCs, obtained at follow-up. CDR3: CASSPLGTAYEQYF. Written as DNA, the CDR3 is TGTGCCAGCTCACCACTTGGGACAGCCTACGAGCAGTACTTC.